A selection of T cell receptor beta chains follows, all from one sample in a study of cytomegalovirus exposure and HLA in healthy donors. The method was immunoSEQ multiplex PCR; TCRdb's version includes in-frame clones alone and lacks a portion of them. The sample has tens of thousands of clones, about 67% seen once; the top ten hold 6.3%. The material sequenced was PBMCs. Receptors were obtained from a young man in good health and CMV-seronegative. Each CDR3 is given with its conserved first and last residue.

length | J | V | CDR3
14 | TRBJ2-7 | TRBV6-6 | CASSSGLAGYEQYF
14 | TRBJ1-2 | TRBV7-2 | CASSPWTAPYRYTF
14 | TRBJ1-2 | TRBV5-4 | CASSLVQDTYGYTF
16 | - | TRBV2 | CASSRIDRGVSYEQYF
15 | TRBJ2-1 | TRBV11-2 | CASSSSTGFSSEQFF
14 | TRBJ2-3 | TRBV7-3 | CASSLRGPTDTQYF
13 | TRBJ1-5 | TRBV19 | CASSISVSQPQHF
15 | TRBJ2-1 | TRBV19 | CASKSGTGLWNEQFF
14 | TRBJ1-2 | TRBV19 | CASSIPGGIYGYPF
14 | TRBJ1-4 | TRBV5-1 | CASSPGGTNEKLFF
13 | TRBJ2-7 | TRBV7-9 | CASSPGFQDEQYF
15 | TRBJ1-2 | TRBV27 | CASRLTGISAYGYPF
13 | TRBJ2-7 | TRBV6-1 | CASSERSPYEQYF
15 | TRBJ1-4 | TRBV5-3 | CARSLAGATNEKLFF
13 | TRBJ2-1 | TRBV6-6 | CASSRDRGYEQFF
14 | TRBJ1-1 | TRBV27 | CASSPGTENTEAFF
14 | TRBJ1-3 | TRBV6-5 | CASSSSQVGNTIYF
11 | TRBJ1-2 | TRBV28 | CASRVNYGYTF
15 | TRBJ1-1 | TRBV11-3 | CASSPPGWENTEAFF
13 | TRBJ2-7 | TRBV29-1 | CSAGTGASYEQYF
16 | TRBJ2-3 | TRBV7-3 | CASSFGTSGGLDTQYF
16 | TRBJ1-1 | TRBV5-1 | CASSLMAGSMNTEAFF
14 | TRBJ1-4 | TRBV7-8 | CASSLAGGGEKLFF
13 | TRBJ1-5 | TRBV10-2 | CASSEFEDQPQHF
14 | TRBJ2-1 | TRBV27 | CASSQRSLGGEQFF
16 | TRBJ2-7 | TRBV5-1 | CASRSRQGLAGNEQYF
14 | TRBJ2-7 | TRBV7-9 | CASSSYDSLYEQYF
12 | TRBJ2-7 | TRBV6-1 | CASSPQGKGQYF
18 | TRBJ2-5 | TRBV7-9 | CASSQDGAGGPTGETQYF
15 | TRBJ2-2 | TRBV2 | CASGERGANTGELFF
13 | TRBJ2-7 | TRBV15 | CATSRELAHEQYF
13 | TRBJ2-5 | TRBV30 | CAWRRTGGPRLYF